Listed here are 23 T cell receptor beta chains from one sample, sequenced in a study of cytomegalovirus exposure and HLA in healthy donors. The protocol was immunoSEQ multiplex PCR, while the TCRdb copy is restricted to in-frame clones and leaves out a portion. The sample shows about 330,000 clones, around 90% of them seen only once. The sequenced sample was PBMCs. These receptors were taken from a woman in her 30s in good health and CMV-seropositive.

The CDR3 DNA sequence: TGTGCCAGCAGTTACTCTCGGGGTATAACGGATGGCTACACCTTC. Amino acid sequence: CASSYSRGITDGYTF. The rearrangement links TRBV6-5 to TRBJ1-2; D is undetermined. Germline CDR1 MNHEY, CDR2 SVGAGI. This CDR3 is built from 15 residues. Trimming removed 0 bases at V and 6 bases at J, with 14 bases between.

This chain uses TRBV21-1 with TRBJ1-1. TRBV21-1 is designated a pseudogene. The length of the CDR3 is 13 residues. The DNA of the CDR3 is TGTGCCAGCAGCAAGTCGCCACCCAAAGTAGCTTTCTTT. Translating it yields CASSKSPPKVAFF.

The chain recombines TRBV15 with TRBJ1-2; possibly TRBD1 for D (5 bases). V dropped 4 bases and J dropped 4 bases, with 16 bases sitting between them. Looked up from germline, CDR1 is LNHNV and CDR2 is YYDKDF (reference sequence). This CDR3 has 15 amino acids. CDR3 DNA: TGTGCCACCAGCACCCGCAGGGAACGGGGCTATGGCTACACCTTC. Amino acids: CATSTRRERGYGYTF.

The chain links TRBV25-1 to TRBJ2-2; either TRBD1 or TRBD2 may fit D (6 bases each). Between the trimmed V and J ends, which lost 10 bases and 4 bases, there was a span of 16 bases. Germline V lookup: CDR1 MGHDK, CDR2 SYGVNS. CDR3 length: 14 residues. This CDR3 reads CANTIRGRTGELFF. Here the CDR3 DNA reads TGTGCCAACACTATACGGGGGCGCACCGGGGAGCTGTTTTTT.

The table lists this clone with a count of one. V is TRBV19 and J is TRBJ1-5, with D uncertain. The CDR3 consists of 15 residues. V lost 0 bases to trimming and J lost 5 bases, with 11 bases between them. Germline V CDR1 and CDR2: LNHDA, SQIVND (reference sequence). CDR3 coding DNA: TGTGCCAGTAGTATAGATCAAAAAGGGTATCAGCCCCAGCATTTT. This encodes CASSIDQKGYQPQHF.

This sequence joins TRBV5-4 and TRBJ2-5; D may be TRBD2 (6 bases). Germline V gene lookup returns CDR1 SGHNT and CDR2 YYREEE (reference sequence). With 4 bases removed from V and 3 bases from J, the gap between germline ends came to 10 bases. The CDR3 is 13 amino acids. CDR3 loop: CASSPGLEETQYF. In nucleotides, the CDR3 is TGTGCCAGCAGCCCGGGACTGGAAGAGACCCAGTACTTC.

This chain links TRBV28 with TRBJ1-3; a possible D gene is TRBD1 (6 bases). Germline CDR1 is MDHEN and CDR2 is SYDVKM. V lost 7 bases to trimming and J lost 4 bases, with 11 bases between them. CDR3 length: 13 residues. Here the CDR3 reads CASITGKGNTIYF. CDR3 in DNA: TGTGCCAGCATCACAGGGAAAGGAAACACCATATATTTT.

This sequence joins TRBV5-1 and TRBJ2-1; tentatively, D is TRBD1 (7 bases). Trimming took off 1 base at V and 0 bases at J, with 11 bases between the two ends. The CDR3 is 16 residues long. Germline V gives CDR1 SGHRS, CDR2 YFSETQ. The CDR3, as DNA: TGCGCCAGCAGCTTGCGGGGGACAGACTCCTACAATGAGCAGTTCTTC. Amino acids: CASSLRGTDSYNEQFF. The whole variable domain, filled in from reference TRBV5-1 and TRBJ2-1, reads KAGVTQTPRYLIKTRGQQVTLSCSPISGHRSVSWYQQTPGQGLQFLFEYFSETQRNKGNFPGRFSGRQFSNSRSEMNVSTLELGDSALYLCASSLRGTDSYNEQFFGPGTRLTVL.

The rearrangement links TRBV6-5 to TRBJ2-7, with 7 bases lining up with TRBD1. This CDR3 has 13 amino acids. Per germline, CDR1 MNHEY and CDR2 SVGAGI. Unmatched junction bases numbered 4, after V lost 4 bases and J lost 4 bases. CDR3: CASSSGTVYEQYF. DNA for the CDR3: TGTGCCAGCAGTTCCGGGACAGTTTACGAGCAGTACTTC.

The V and J genes are TRBV4-3 and TRBJ2-7; 7 nucleotides match TRBD1. Germline V CDR1 and CDR2: LGHNA, YSLEER. With 0 bases clipped from V and 3 bases from J, the junction kept 11 bases outside the gene matches. This CDR3 has 17 amino acids. The CDR3 reads CASSQEARGRFYYEQYF. As DNA, the CDR3 is TGCGCCAGCAGCCAAGAGGCGAGGGGGCGCTTTTACTACGAGCAGTACTTC.

A note on this clone: The identical CDR3 is also encoded by other nucleotide sequences in the sample. The chain recombines TRBV27 with TRBJ2-7; D uncertain. In germline, CDR1 is MNHEY, CDR2 SMNVEV (reference sequence). The CDR3 is 13 amino acids. The V end was cut by 0 bases, the J end by 2 bases, with 5 bases between. The CDR3 loop reads CASSLSLAYEQYF. CDR3 sequence (DNA): TGTGCCAGCAGTTTATCGTTAGCCTACGAGCAGTACTTC.

Here the CDR3 reads CASSSPGDEQFF. The CDR3 bases are TGTGCCAGCAGCTCCCCGGGGGACGAGCAGTTCTTC. The J gene is TRBJ2-1, the V gene TRBV5-4, with D possibly TRBD2 on 6 matching bases. CDR1 SGHNT and CDR2 YYREEE come from the germline V gene (reference sequence). Trimming pared 3 bases from V and 10 bases from J, leaving 11 bases between. This CDR3 region has 12 residues.

V and J are TRBV5-1 and TRBJ1-2; D not certain. The germline gives CDR1 SGHRS, CDR2 YFSETQ. The CDR3 is 14 residues long. The ends were cut back, 7 bases at V and 0 bases at J, with 13 bases in the middle. The CDR3 region is CASWLGSSNYGYTF. In nucleotides, the CDR3 is TGCGCCAGCTGGTTGGGCAGCTCTAACTATGGCTACACCTTC.

This sequence joins TRBV9 and TRBJ1-2; the match to TRBD1 covers 7 bases. The CDR3 is 14 residues long. Germline lookup yields CDR1 SGDLS and CDR2 YYNGEE. V was pared by 3 bases and J by 6 bases, with 8 bases of the junction left unmatched. The CDR3 DNA reads TGTGCCAGCAGCGAGGGGGACAGACAGGATGGCTACACCTTC. Protein product: CASSEGDRQDGYTF.

The rearrangement uses TRBV27 and TRBJ1-5; 12 bases line up with TRBD1. V lost 3 bases, J lost 7 bases, and 10 bases stayed unmatched. There are 17 residues in the CDR3. Looked up from germline, CDR1 is MNHEY and CDR2 is SMNVEV (reference sequence). The CDR3 protein is CASSLKGQGAGRQPQHF. The CDR3 nucleotides read TGTGCCAGCAGTTTGAAGGGACAGGGGGCGGGTAGGCAGCCCCAGCATTTT.

The rearrangement uses TRBV4-1 and TRBJ2-7; TRBD1 matches at 9 bases. Looked up from germline, CDR1 is MGHRA and CDR2 is YSYEKL. The V gene end was trimmed by 1 base and the J gene end by 2 bases; junction bases not matched to a gene: 3. The CDR3 covers 15 residues. CDR3 nucleotides: TGCGCCAGCAGCCAAGTCGGGACAGGGACCTACGAGCAGTACTTC. Protein sequence: CASSQVGTGTYEQYF.

The chain joins TRBV10-1 to TRBJ2-5; D call uncertain. There are 10 residues in the CDR3. Trimming took 7 bases from V and 5 from J, leaving 5 bases between them. The germline V gene encodes CDR1 WNHNN and CDR2 SYGVQD (reference sequence). CDR3 loop: CASIAETQYF. The CDR3 bases are TGCGCCAGCATCGCCGAGACCCAGTACTTC.

The DNA for the CDR3 is TGTGCCAGCAGTTCGTCGGGGAGAGACCGGGAGACCCAGTACTTC. Encoded protein: CASSSSGRDRETQYF. The rearrangement uses TRBV27 and TRBJ2-5; D is perhaps TRBD2 (5 bases). The V and J ends lost 4 bases and 5 bases respectively, with 17 bases between them. This CDR3 contains 15 residues. In germline, CDR1 is MNHEY, CDR2 SMNVEV (reference sequence).

This rearrangement joins TRBV4-1 to TRBJ2-7; no firm D call. With 1 base removed from V and 2 bases from J, the gap between germline ends came to 12 bases. Germline CDR1 is MGHRA and CDR2 is YSYEKL. The CDR3 runs 15 residues. The CDR3 region has the DNA TGCGCCAGCAGCCAAGGACACTTAGGAGCCTACGAGCAGTACTTC. It specifies CASSQGHLGAYEQYF.

V usage is TRBV7-2 and J usage is TRBJ1-1; perhaps TRBD1 as D (5 bases). V dropped 5 bases and J dropped 0 bases, with 13 bases sitting between them. The CDR3 is 15 amino acids. The germline gives CDR1 SGHTA, CDR2 FQGNSA. CDR3 sequence: CASSGGGDVNTEAFF. The CDR3 bases are TGTGCCAGCAGCGGGGGAGGTGACGTGAACACTGAAGCTTTCTTT.

V and J are TRBV2 and TRBJ2-1; D remains unclear. The germline V and J ends were trimmed by 7 bases and 9 bases, with 16 bases remaining between them. Germline assignment: CDR1 SNHLY and CDR2 FYNNEI. There are 13 residues in the CDR3. The CDR3 loop is CASNLKLGAEQFF. The CDR3 DNA is TGTGCCAGCAACCTAAAATTGGGCGCTGAGCAGTTCTTC.

The chain uses TRBV6-5 and TRBJ1-1; the D gene is possibly TRBD1 (5 bases). Per the germline V gene, CDR1 is MNHEY and CDR2 is SVGAGI. V shed 6 bases and J shed 5 bases, with 7 bases lying between them. This CDR3 region has 11 residues. CDR3 sequence (DNA): TGTGCCAGCAGGGGGCGGACTGAAGCTTTCTTT. Its translation is CASRGRTEAFF.

This clone was counted once. The identical CDR3 is also encoded by other nucleotide sequences in the sample. The V gene is TRBV6-5, the J gene TRBJ2-3, with 7 bases lining up with TRBD2. J lost 3 bases, V lost 2 bases, and 5 bases had no gene match. The CDR3 sequence is 15 residues long. The germline CDR1 and CDR2 sequences are MNHEY and SVGAGI. The CDR3 DNA is TGTGCCAGCAGTTACGGGGGAGGGGTTACAGATACGCAGTATTTT. Translating gives CASSYGGGVTDTQYF.